This is a list of T cell receptor beta chains from one sample in a study of PD-1 blockade in classical Hodgkin lymphoma. Data came from immunoSEQ multiplex PCR; TCRdb stores just in-frame clones and leaves some out. The sample lists about 29,000 clones; less than 80% were seen once. The sample consisted of peripheral blood mononuclear cells (PBMCs), taken before the second cycle of nivolumab. The receptors come from a human donor with classical Hodgkin lymphoma. CDR3s include the opening cysteine and the closing phenylalanine or tryptophan. The D gene is left open where the match is weak. Size tells how often a clone was seen (once, few, many) or the class of an expanded clone, and some rows leave it out.

D: TRBD1
V: TRBV6-5
length: 15
size: -
J: TRBJ2-3
CDR3: CASSYSYRGTDTQYF
DNA: TGTGCCAGCAGTTACTCCTACAGGGGAACAGATACGCAGTATTTT

D: -
V: TRBV30
length: 14
size: -
J: TRBJ1-2
CDR3: CAWSRSGPRYGYTF
DNA: TGTGCCTGGAGCCGGAGCGGGCCGCGGTATGGCTACACCTTC

D: -
V: TRBV25-1
length: 14
size: -
J: TRBJ1-2
CDR3: CASSALTREYGYTF
DNA: TGTGCCAGCAGTGCCCTGACACGAGAATATGGCTACACCTTC

D: -
V: TRBV5-8
length: 15
size: -
J: TRBJ2-3
CDR3: CASSLETYSTDTQYF
DNA: TGTGCCAGCAGCTTGGAGACTTACTCCACAGATACGCAGTATTTT

D: -
V: TRBV28
length: 15
size: -
J: TRBJ1-5
CDR3: CASSLEDSRNQPQHF
DNA: TGTGCCAGCAGTCTAGAAGACAGCCGCAATCAGCCCCAGCATTTT

D: -
V: TRBV5-6
length: 13
size: -
J: TRBJ2-1
CDR3: CASSQRRESGQFF
DNA: TGTGCCAGCAGCCAGCGCAGGGAGTCTGGGCAGTTCTTC

D: -
V: TRBV5-1
length: 15
size: -
J: TRBJ2-3
CDR3: CASSLDGGGPDTQYF
DNA: TGCGCCAGCAGCTTGGATGGGGGGGGCCCAGATACGCAGTATTTT

D: -
V: TRBV28
length: 11
size: -
J: TRBJ1-4
CDR3: CASSYQYGLFF
DNA: TGTGCCAGCAGTTACCAGTACGGACTGTTTTTT

D: -
V: TRBV29-1
length: 13
size: -
J: TRBJ1-2
CDR3: CSVEFVWDHGYTF
DNA: TGCAGCGTTGAGTTTGTGTGGGATCATGGCTACACCTTC

D: TRBD1
V: TRBV5-1
length: 16
size: -
J: TRBJ2-4
CDR3: CASSPGQGIAKNIQYF
DNA: TGCGCCAGCAGCCCCGGACAGGGGATAGCCAAAAACATTCAGTACTTC

D: -
V: TRBV7-6
length: 14
size: -
J: TRBJ1-1
CDR3: CASSSTLAGTEAFF
DNA: TGTGCCAGCAGCTCGACACTTGCCGGGACAGAAGCTTTCTTT

D: -
V: TRBV7-8
length: 13
size: -
J: TRBJ1-5
CDR3: CASSQGQNQPQHF
DNA: TGTGCCAGCAGCCAAGGACAAAATCAGCCCCAGCATTTT

D: -
V: TRBV11-3
length: 13
size: -
J: TRBJ1-1
CDR3: CASSAGASQGAFF
DNA: TGTGCCAGCAGCGCAGGGGCATCCCAGGGAGCTTTCTTT

D: -
V: TRBV7-9
length: 13
size: few
J: TRBJ1-1
CDR3: CASSLVSLTEAFF
DNA: TGTGCCAGCAGCTTAGTAAGTCTTACTGAAGCTTTCTTT

D: -
V: TRBV5-4
length: 15
size: -
J: TRBJ2-5
CDR3: CASSLRSGADETQYF
DNA: TGTGCCAGCAGCTTGAGGTCAGGGGCTGACGAGACCCAGTACTTC

D: -
V: TRBV19
length: 12
size: once
J: TRBJ1-2
CDR3: CASSIETEGYTF
DNA: TGTGCCAGTAGTATCGAGACAGAGGGCTACACCTTC

D: TRBD1
V: TRBV5-1
length: 15
size: -
J: TRBJ1-4
CDR3: CASRGRTGSNEKLFF
DNA: TGCGCCAGCAGAGGTCGGACAGGCAGTAATGAAAAACTGTTTTTT

D: -
V: TRBV7-9
length: 12
size: medium-sized
J: TRBJ1-4
CDR3: CASSIKDEKLFF
DNA: TGTGCCAGCAGCATAAAGGATGAAAAACTGTTTTTT

D: TRBD1
V: TRBV29-1
length: 14
size: -
J: TRBJ2-2
CDR3: CSVRGQGGTGELFF
DNA: TGCAGCGTGAGGGGACAGGGAGGCACCGGGGAGCTGTTTTTT

D: TRBD1
V: TRBV7-2
length: 14
size: -
J: TRBJ1-2
CDR3: CASSSSDRAGGYTF
DNA: TGTGCCAGCAGCTCGAGCGACAGGGCAGGCGGCTACACCTTC

D: TRBD2
V: TRBV19
length: 16
size: -
J: TRBJ2-4
CDR3: CASSKDGSGGKNIQYF
DNA: TGTGCCAGTAGTAAGGATGGTAGCGGGGGGAAAAACATTCAGTACTTC

D: -
V: TRBV7-2
length: 14
size: -
J: TRBJ2-7
CDR3: CASSTGLISYEQYF
DNA: TGTGCCAGCAGCACCGGACTGATCTCCTACGAGCAGTACTTC

D: TRBD1
V: TRBV4-3
length: 15
size: -
J: TRBJ1-2
CDR3: CASSPARDRVGGYTF
DNA: TGCGCCAGCAGCCCCGCCCGGGACAGGGTAGGCGGCTACACCTTC

D: -
V: TRBV4-3
length: 17
size: -
J: TRBJ1-1
CDR3: CASSQALTHTGRTEAFF
DNA: TGCGCCAGCAGCCAAGCCCTGACGCATACAGGGCGGACTGAAGCTTTCTTT

D: TRBD1
V: TRBV6-5
length: 13
size: -
J: TRBJ1-1
CDR3: CASSYNRGPEAFF
DNA: TGTGCCAGCAGTTATAACAGGGGGCCTGAAGCTTTCTTT

D: -
V: TRBV5-5
length: 11
size: -
J: TRBJ2-5
CDR3: CASSQQETQYF
DNA: TGTGCCAGCAGCCAACAAGAGACCCAGTACTTC

D: -
V: TRBV16
length: 14
size: few
J: TRBJ1-5
CDR3: CASSQVGGNQPQHF
DNA: TGTGCCAGCAGCCAAGTGGGGGGCAATCAGCCCCAGCATTTT

D: -
V: TRBV14
length: 14
size: -
J: TRBJ2-4
CDR3: CASSQERGADIQYF
DNA: TGTGCCAGCAGCCAAGAACGGGGGGCGGACATTCAGTACTTC

D: -
V: TRBV5-6
length: 13
size: -
J: TRBJ1-2
CDR3: CASSLRGNYGYTF
DNA: TGTGCCAGCAGCTTGAGGGGCAACTATGGCTACACCTTC